This T cell receptor beta chain emerged from a study of shared clonotypes between healthy human individuals. Overall study: CD4 naive and memory got three plates each, CD8 naive two, CD8 memory one. Notes on the study in general: Generation probabilities of non-shared clonotypes were lower (relative to those shared by all four donors).

Points on this clone: Its antigen remains unknown.

TCRdb's table, derived via immunoSEQ multiplex PCR, lists solely in-frame clones and lacks some. The data contain a few million clones, around 90% of them singletons. Investigators divided CD4+ cells into CD45RA+ naive and CD45RA-negative memory subsets. The sequenced sample was naive CD4+ T cells sorted from blood. Described subset: CD45RA+ positively selected. The TCR sequence derives from a young man in good health.

The CDR3 spells CASSPRRLAGNEQFF. Written as DNA, the CDR3 is TGTGCCAGCTCACCGCGCCGACTAGCGGGGAATGAGCAGTTCTTC. The chain joins TRBV18 to TRBJ2-1; 11 positions agree with TRBD2. With 3 bases clipped from V and 7 bases from J, the junction kept 5 bases outside the gene matches. Germline V gene sequence: CDR1 KGHSH, CDR2 LQKENI. This CDR3 region has 15 residues.